These T cell receptor beta chains were read from a single sample in a study of blood T cell repertoires in COVID-19. The table came from immunoSEQ multiplex PCR; TCRdb's copy has only in-frame clones and leaves some out. The sample carries approximately 400,000 clones, around 89% recorded once. What was sequenced was peripheral blood. The receptors here all came from a woman aged 45 to 65 with COVID-19, enrolled during active disease. CDR3s include the opening cysteine and the closing phenylalanine or tryptophan. The D gene is left open where the match is weak. The listing skips clone size in some rows; elsewhere it reads once, few, many or a size class.

clone size: NA
J gene: TRBJ1-2
V gene: TRBV29-1
D gene: TRBD1
CDR3 protein: CSVEGDRDYGYTF
CDR3 DNA: TGCAGCGTTGAGGGGGACAGGGACTATGGCTACACCTTC

clone size: NA
J gene: TRBJ2-7
V gene: TRBV5-4
D gene: TRBD1
CDR3 protein: CASSLATGDRGYEQYF
CDR3 DNA: TGTGCCAGCAGCTTGGCCACAGGGGACAGGGGTTACGAGCAGTACTTC

clone size: NA
J gene: TRBJ1-1
V gene: TRBV28
D gene: NA
CDR3 protein: CASSPETGPNTEAFF
CDR3 DNA: TGTGCCAGCAGCCCCGAGACAGGTCCGAACACTGAAGCTTTCTTT

clone size: NA
J gene: TRBJ2-2
V gene: TRBV10-3
D gene: NA
CDR3 protein: CAISELIPGHSSNTGELFF
CDR3 DNA: TGTGCCATCAGTGAGCTAATTCCCGGACACTCGTCGAACACCGGGGAGCTGTTTTTT

clone size: NA
J gene: TRBJ2-3
V gene: TRBV13
D gene: TRBD2
CDR3 protein: CASSLTGGSTDTQYF
CDR3 DNA: TGTGCCAGCAGCTTAACGGGGGGGAGCACAGATACGCAGTATTTT

clone size: NA
J gene: TRBJ1-6
V gene: TRBV10-2
D gene: NA
CDR3 protein: CATRQVTISASPLHF
CDR3 DNA: TGCGCCACGCGACAGGTTACAATTTCGGCTTCACCCCTCCACTTT

clone size: NA
J gene: TRBJ2-3
V gene: TRBV6-5
D gene: NA
CDR3 protein: CASSTRGSTDTQYF
CDR3 DNA: TGTGCCAGCAGTACCAGGGGAAGCACAGATACGCAGTATTTT

clone size: NA
J gene: TRBJ2-2
V gene: TRBV6-6
D gene: TRBD2
CDR3 protein: CATHLAGDTGELFF
CDR3 DNA: TGTGCCACACATCTAGCGGGGGACACCGGGGAGCTGTTTTTT

clone size: NA
J gene: TRBJ1-6
V gene: TRBV27
D gene: NA
CDR3 protein: CASTTRTVSYNSPLHF
CDR3 DNA: TGTGCCAGCACCACGAGGACTGTCTCCTATAATTCACCCCTCCACTTT

clone size: NA
J gene: TRBJ2-1
V gene: TRBV6-5
D gene: TRBD1
CDR3 protein: CASRRRQGNEQFF
CDR3 DNA: TGTGCCAGCAGGCGGCGACAGGGGAATGAGCAGTTCTTC

clone size: NA
J gene: TRBJ2-2
V gene: TRBV9
D gene: TRBD2
CDR3 protein: CASSVSLAGDKLAGELFF
CDR3 DNA: TGTGCCAGCAGCGTTAGCCTAGCGGGGGATAAGTTGGCCGGGGAGCTGTTTTTT

clone size: NA
J gene: TRBJ2-3
V gene: TRBV5-1
D gene: NA
CDR3 protein: CASSLRGGEYDTQYF
CDR3 DNA: TGCGCCAGCAGCTTGAGGGGAGGAGAGTACGATACGCAGTATTTT

clone size: NA
J gene: TRBJ2-2
V gene: TRBV19
D gene: TRBD1
CDR3 protein: CASSIQGAGGELFF
CDR3 DNA: TGTGCCAGTAGTATACAGGGGGCCGGCGGGGAGCTGTTTTTT

clone size: NA
J gene: TRBJ1-2
V gene: TRBV28
D gene: NA
CDR3 protein: CASSLFTGGGYTF
CDR3 DNA: TGTGCCAGCAGTTTATTTACAGGTGGTGGCTACACCTTC

clone size: NA
J gene: TRBJ1-5
V gene: TRBV3-1/TRBV3-2
D gene: TRBD1
CDR3 protein: CASSQDMTGAQPQHF
CDR3 DNA: TGTGCCAGCAGCCAAGATATGACAGGGGCTCAGCCCCAGCATTTT

clone size: once
J gene: TRBJ2-7
V gene: TRBV5-1
D gene: NA
CDR3 protein: CASSLPDPLPYEQYF
CDR3 DNA: TGCGCCAGCAGCTTGCCCGATCCCCTACCCTACGAGCAGTACTTC

clone size: NA
J gene: TRBJ2-5
V gene: TRBV10-3
D gene: NA
CDR3 protein: CAISESALEETQYF
CDR3 DNA: TGTGCCATCAGTGAGTCGGCGCTAGAAGAGACCCAGTACTTC

clone size: NA
J gene: TRBJ1-1
V gene: TRBV19
D gene: NA
CDR3 protein: CASTLSGALNTEAFF
CDR3 DNA: TGTGCCAGTACCTTAAGTGGAGCCCTGAACACTGAAGCTTTCTTT

clone size: NA
J gene: TRBJ2-7
V gene: TRBV6-1
D gene: NA
CDR3 protein: CASSEAFRSYEQYF
CDR3 DNA: TGTGCCAGCAGTGAAGCATTTAGGAGTTACGAGCAGTACTTC

clone size: NA
J gene: TRBJ1-6
V gene: TRBV30
D gene: NA
CDR3 protein: CAWSPSGNSPLHF
CDR3 DNA: TGTGCTTGGAGCCCAAGCGGCAATTCACCCCTCCACTTT

clone size: NA
J gene: TRBJ1-4
V gene: TRBV7-2
D gene: NA
CDR3 protein: CASSPPGREDEKLFF
CDR3 DNA: TGTGCCAGCAGCCCTCCGGGAAGAGAGGATGAAAAACTGTTTTTT

clone size: NA
J gene: TRBJ2-2
V gene: TRBV7-9
D gene: TRBD1
CDR3 protein: CANGKQKGQGEPGAGELFF
CDR3 DNA: TGTGCCAACGGAAAACAAAAAGGACAGGGGGAGCCTGGGGCCGGGGAGCTGTTTTTT

clone size: few
J gene: TRBJ1-3
V gene: TRBV7-9
D gene: NA
CDR3 protein: CASSLVTGNTIYF
CDR3 DNA: TGTGCCAGCAGCTTAGTAACTGGAAACACCATATATTTT

clone size: NA
J gene: TRBJ2-2
V gene: TRBV3-1/TRBV3-2
D gene: NA
CDR3 protein: CASSQNARGNTGELFF
CDR3 DNA: TGTGCCAGCAGCCAGAATGCGCGGGGTAACACCGGGGAGCTGTTTTTT

clone size: once
J gene: TRBJ1-3
V gene: TRBV6-6
D gene: TRBD1
CDR3 protein: CASSLRGLGNTIYF
CDR3 DNA: TGTGCCAGCAGTCTCAGGGGGCTTGGAAACACCATATATTTT

clone size: once
J gene: TRBJ1-5
V gene: TRBV5-8
D gene: TRBD1
CDR3 protein: CASSLNRGVNQPQHF
CDR3 DNA: TGTGCCAGCAGCTTGAACAGGGGAGTCAATCAGCCCCAGCATTTT

clone size: NA
J gene: TRBJ1-1
V gene: TRBV27
D gene: NA
CDR3 protein: CASSTGGNTEAFF
CDR3 DNA: TGTGCCAGCAGTACGGGGGGGAACACTGAAGCTTTCTTT

clone size: NA
J gene: TRBJ2-2
V gene: TRBV10-3
D gene: TRBD2
CDR3 protein: CAIKGSGGPNTGELFF
CDR3 DNA: TGTGCCATCAAGGGGAGCGGGGGGCCGAACACCGGGGAGCTGTTTTTT

clone size: NA
J gene: TRBJ2-5
V gene: TRBV3-1/TRBV3-2
D gene: NA
CDR3 protein: CASSQDLVTAQETQYF
CDR3 DNA: TGTGCCAGCAGCCAAGATCTCGTGACAGCGCAAGAGACCCAGTACTTC

clone size: NA
J gene: TRBJ2-3
V gene: TRBV30
D gene: TRBD2
CDR3 protein: CAWSRGGTDTQYF
CDR3 DNA: TGTGCCTGGAGTCGGGGGGGCACAGATACGCAGTATTTT

clone size: NA
J gene: TRBJ1-2
V gene: TRBV19
D gene: NA
CDR3 protein: CASSRSTGSYGYTF
CDR3 DNA: TGTGCCAGTAGTAGGAGTACCGGGAGCTATGGCTACACCTTC

clone size: NA
J gene: TRBJ2-7
V gene: TRBV10-1
D gene: TRBD1
CDR3 protein: CASSDWAGGYEQYF
CDR3 DNA: TGCGCCAGCAGTGACTGGGCAGGGGGCTACGAGCAGTACTTC

clone size: NA
J gene: TRBJ2-3
V gene: TRBV7-6
D gene: NA
CDR3 protein: CASSLSWGGTDTQYF
CDR3 DNA: TGTGCCAGCAGCTTAAGCTGGGGGGGCACAGATACGCAGTATTTT

clone size: NA
J gene: TRBJ1-1
V gene: TRBV9
D gene: NA
CDR3 protein: CASSAPTGLYTEAFF
CDR3 DNA: TGTGCCAGCAGCGCCCCAACTGGACTGTACACTGAAGCTTTCTTT

clone size: NA
J gene: TRBJ1-4
V gene: TRBV15
D gene: NA
CDR3 protein: CATSMESVRNEKLFF
CDR3 DNA: TGTGCCACCAGCATGGAGTCAGTAAGAAATGAAAAACTGTTTTTT

clone size: NA
J gene: TRBJ2-7
V gene: TRBV12-3/TRBV12-4
D gene: TRBD2
CDR3 protein: CASSRGLAGFNF
CDR3 DNA: TGTGCCAGCAGCCGAGGACTAGCGGGTTTCAACTTC

clone size: NA
J gene: TRBJ2-2
V gene: TRBV18
D gene: NA
CDR3 protein: CASSPDISNTGELFF
CDR3 DNA: TGTGCCAGCTCACCGGACATCTCAAACACCGGGGAGCTGTTTTTT

clone size: NA
J gene: TRBJ1-5
V gene: TRBV5-6
D gene: NA
CDR3 protein: CASSLGASSNQPQHF
CDR3 DNA: TGTGCCAGCAGCTTGGGGGCCAGTAGCAATCAGCCCCAGCATTTT

clone size: NA
J gene: TRBJ1-3
V gene: TRBV7-8
D gene: NA
CDR3 protein: CASSSMDSPGTIYF
CDR3 DNA: TGTGCCAGCAGCTCGATGGACAGTCCGGGGACCATATATTTT

clone size: NA
J gene: TRBJ1-2
V gene: TRBV29-1
D gene: NA
CDR3 protein: CSVEDLGGYTF
CDR3 DNA: TGCAGCGTTGAAGATCTAGGCGGCTACACCTTC

clone size: once
J gene: TRBJ2-3
V gene: TRBV11-2
D gene: NA
CDR3 protein: CASSGYSAGTSGYF
CDR3 DNA: TGTGCCAGCAGCGGATATTCAGCAGGGACTTCGGGGTATTTT

clone size: NA
J gene: TRBJ2-7
V gene: TRBV6-5
D gene: TRBD1
CDR3 protein: CASSYSGTDPYEQYF
CDR3 DNA: TGTGCCAGCAGTTACTCGGGGACAGACCCCTACGAGCAGTACTTC

clone size: few
J gene: TRBJ1-2
V gene: TRBV5-1
D gene: NA
CDR3 protein: CASSLNARANYGYTF
CDR3 DNA: TGCGCCAGCAGCTTGAACGCCCGCGCTAACTATGGCTACACCTTC

clone size: NA
J gene: TRBJ2-7
V gene: TRBV19
D gene: TRBD2
CDR3 protein: CASSPRGGYYEQYF
CDR3 DNA: TGTGCCAGTAGTCCTCGGGGGGGCTATTACGAGCAGTACTTC